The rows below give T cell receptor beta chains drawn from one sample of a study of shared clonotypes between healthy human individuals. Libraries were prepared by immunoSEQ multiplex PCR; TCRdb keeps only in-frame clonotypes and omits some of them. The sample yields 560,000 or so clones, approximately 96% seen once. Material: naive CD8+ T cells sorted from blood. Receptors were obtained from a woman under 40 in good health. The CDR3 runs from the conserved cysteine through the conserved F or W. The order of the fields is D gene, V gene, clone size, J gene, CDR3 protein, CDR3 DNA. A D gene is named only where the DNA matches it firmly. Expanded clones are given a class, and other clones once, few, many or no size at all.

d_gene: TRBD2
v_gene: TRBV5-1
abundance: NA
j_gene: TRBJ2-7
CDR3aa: CASSLASGAYEQYF
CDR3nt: TGCGCCAGCAGCTTGGCTAGCGGTGCCTACGAGCAGTACTTC

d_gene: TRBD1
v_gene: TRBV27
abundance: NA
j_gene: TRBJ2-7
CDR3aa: CASSLQGAATYEQYF
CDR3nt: TGTGCCAGCAGTTTACAGGGGGCGGCAACCTACGAGCAGTACTTC

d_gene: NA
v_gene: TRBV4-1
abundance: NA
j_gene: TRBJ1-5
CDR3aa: CASSQGGETPFLNQPQHF
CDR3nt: TGCGCCAGCAGCCAAGGCGGCGAGACTCCTTTTCTAAATCAGCCCCAGCATTTT

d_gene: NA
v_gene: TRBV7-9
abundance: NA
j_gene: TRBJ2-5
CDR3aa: CASSPEGRPSQETQYF
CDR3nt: TGTGCCAGCAGCCCAGAAGGGAGACCCAGCCAAGAGACCCAGTACTTC

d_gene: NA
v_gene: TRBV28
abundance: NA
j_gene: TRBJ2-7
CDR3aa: CASSLVDGNNEQYF
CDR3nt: TGTGCCAGCAGTTTGGTGGACGGCAACAACGAGCAGTACTTC

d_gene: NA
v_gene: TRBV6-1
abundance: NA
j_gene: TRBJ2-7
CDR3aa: CASSAGRTYEQYF
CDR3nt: TGTGCCAGCAGCGCGGGCCGTACCTACGAGCAGTACTTC

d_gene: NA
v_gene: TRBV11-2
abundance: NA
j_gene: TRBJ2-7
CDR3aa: CASSFGQSYEQYF
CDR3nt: TGTGCCAGCAGCTTCGGACAGTCCTACGAGCAGTACTTC

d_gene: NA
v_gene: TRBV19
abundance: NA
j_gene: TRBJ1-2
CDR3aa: CASGGYGYTF
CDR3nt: TGTGCCAGTGGTGGCTATGGCTACACCTTC

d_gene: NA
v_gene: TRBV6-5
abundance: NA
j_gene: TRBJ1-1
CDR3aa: CASSYSGGGTEAFF
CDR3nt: TGTGCCAGCAGTTATTCGGGGGGTGGAACTGAAGCTTTCTTT

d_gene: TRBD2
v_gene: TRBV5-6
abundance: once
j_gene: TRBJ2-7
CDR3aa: CASSGRDYSYEQYF
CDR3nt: TGTGCCAGCAGCGGGAGGGACTATTCCTACGAGCAGTACTTC

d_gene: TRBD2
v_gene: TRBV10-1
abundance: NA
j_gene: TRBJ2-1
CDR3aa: CASSESWSLSGDYNEQFF
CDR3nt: TGCGCCAGCAGTGAGTCGTGGTCACTTAGCGGGGACTACAATGAGCAGTTCTTC

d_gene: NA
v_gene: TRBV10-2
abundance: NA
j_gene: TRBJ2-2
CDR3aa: CASSENNRGLLGLFF
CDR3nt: TGCGCCAGCAGTGAGAATAACCGCGGGCTACTTGGGCTGTTTTTT

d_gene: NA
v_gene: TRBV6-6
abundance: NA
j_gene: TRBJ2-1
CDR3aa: CASGDPSYNEQFF
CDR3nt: TGTGCCAGCGGGGACCCCTCCTACAATGAGCAGTTCTTC

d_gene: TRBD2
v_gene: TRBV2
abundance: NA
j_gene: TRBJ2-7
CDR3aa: CASLGTSGTKQYF
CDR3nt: TGTGCCAGCCTAGGGACTAGCGGGACCAAGCAGTACTTC

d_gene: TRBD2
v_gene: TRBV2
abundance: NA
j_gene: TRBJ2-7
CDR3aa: CASSPGLAGDTYEQYF
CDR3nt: TGTGCCAGCAGCCCCGGACTAGCGGGGGACACCTACGAGCAGTACTTC

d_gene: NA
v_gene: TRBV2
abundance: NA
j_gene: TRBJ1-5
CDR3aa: CASILGLGDRQPQHF
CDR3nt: TGTGCCAGCATCCTAGGGCTGGGAGACAGGCAGCCCCAGCATTTT

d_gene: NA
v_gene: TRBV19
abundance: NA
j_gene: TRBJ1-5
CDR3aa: CASSIDLAGLNQPQHF
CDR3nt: TGTGCCAGTAGTATAGATCTTGCGGGACTCAATCAGCCCCAGCATTTT

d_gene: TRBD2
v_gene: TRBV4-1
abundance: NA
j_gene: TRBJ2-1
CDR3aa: CASSQKSTKGLAGTHNEQFF
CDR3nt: TGCGCCAGCAGCCAAAAGTCGACAAAGGGGCTAGCGGGAACCCACAATGAGCAGTTCTTC

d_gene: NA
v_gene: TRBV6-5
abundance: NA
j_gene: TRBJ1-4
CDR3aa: CASSYNGNGEKLFF
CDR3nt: TGTGCCAGCAGTTATAATGGGAATGGTGAAAAACTGTTTTTT

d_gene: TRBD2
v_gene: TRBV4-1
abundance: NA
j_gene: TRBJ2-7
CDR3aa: CASSRLIAGPLGEQYF
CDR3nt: TGCGCCAGCAGCCGCCTGATAGCGGGCCCTCTCGGCGAGCAGTACTTC

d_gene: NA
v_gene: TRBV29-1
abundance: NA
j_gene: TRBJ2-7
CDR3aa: CSDLPLNRDYEQYF
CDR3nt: TGCAGCGACCTGCCCCTAAACAGAGACTACGAGCAGTACTTC

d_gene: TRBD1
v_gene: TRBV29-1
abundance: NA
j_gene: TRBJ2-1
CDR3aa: CSVEDPQGISYNEQFF
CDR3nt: TGCAGCGTTGAAGACCCACAGGGGATATCCTACAATGAGCAGTTCTTC

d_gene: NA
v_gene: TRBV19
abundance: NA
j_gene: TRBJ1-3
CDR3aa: CASSMGKGGERTGNTIYF
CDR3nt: TGTGCCAGTAGTATGGGTAAGGGAGGGGAGCGGACTGGAAACACCATATATTTT

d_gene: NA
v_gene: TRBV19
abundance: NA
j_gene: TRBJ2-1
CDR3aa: CASGPYNEQFF
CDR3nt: TGTGCCAGCGGGCCCTACAATGAGCAGTTCTTC

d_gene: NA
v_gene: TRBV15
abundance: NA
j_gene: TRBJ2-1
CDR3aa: CATSRDAYEQFF
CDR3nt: TGTGCCACCAGCAGGGATGCTTATGAGCAGTTCTTC

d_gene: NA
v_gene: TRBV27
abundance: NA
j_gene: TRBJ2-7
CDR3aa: CASTMVVGSSYEQYF
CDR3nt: TGTGCCAGCACCATGGTGGTTGGCAGCTCGTACGAGCAGTACTTC

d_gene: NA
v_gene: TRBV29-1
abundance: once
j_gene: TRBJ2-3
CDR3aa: CSVAARDTDTQYF
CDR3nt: TGCAGCGTTGCCGCGAGGGATACAGATACGCAGTATTTT

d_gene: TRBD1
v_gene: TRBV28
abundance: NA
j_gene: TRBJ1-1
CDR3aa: CASSWTGGNTEAFF
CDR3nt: TGTGCCAGCAGTTGGACAGGGGGGAACACTGAAGCTTTCTTT

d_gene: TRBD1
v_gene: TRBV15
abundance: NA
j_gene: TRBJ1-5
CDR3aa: CATSATTTGIRQPQHF
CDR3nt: TGTGCCACCAGCGCAACTACGACAGGGATCAGGCAGCCCCAGCATTTT

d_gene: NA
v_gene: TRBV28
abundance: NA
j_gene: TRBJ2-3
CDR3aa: CATPLEDTQYF
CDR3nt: TGTGCCACCCCGTTGGAGGATACGCAGTATTTT

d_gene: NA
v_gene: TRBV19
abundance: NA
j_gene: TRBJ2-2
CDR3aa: CASSITGPWSGELFF
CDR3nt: TGTGCCAGTAGTATCACGGGGCCCTGGTCCGGGGAGCTGTTTTTT

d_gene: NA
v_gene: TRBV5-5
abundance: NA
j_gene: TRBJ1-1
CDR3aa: CASSLGTIRRTEAFF
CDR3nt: TGTGCCAGCAGCTTGGGCACTATAAGGAGAACTGAAGCTTTCTTT

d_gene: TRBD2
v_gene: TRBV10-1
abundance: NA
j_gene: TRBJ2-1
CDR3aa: CASSELSRLAGGPTIYNEQFF
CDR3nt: TGCGCCAGCAGTGAACTAAGCCGACTAGCGGGAGGGCCGACCATCTACAATGAGCAGTTCTTC

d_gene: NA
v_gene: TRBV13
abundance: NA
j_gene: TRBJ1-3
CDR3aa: CASSPPGRTDTIYF
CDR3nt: TGTGCCAGCAGCCCCCCGGGACGGACCGACACCATATATTTT

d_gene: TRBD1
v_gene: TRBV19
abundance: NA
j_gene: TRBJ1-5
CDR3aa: CASIPGQGAWQPQHF
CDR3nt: TGTGCCAGTATTCCGGGGCAGGGGGCATGGCAGCCCCAGCATTTT

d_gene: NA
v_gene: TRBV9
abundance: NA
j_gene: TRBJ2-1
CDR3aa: CASSVGPGTNDLNEQFF
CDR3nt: TGTGCCAGCAGCGTAGGCCCCGGGACAAATGATCTGAATGAGCAGTTCTTC

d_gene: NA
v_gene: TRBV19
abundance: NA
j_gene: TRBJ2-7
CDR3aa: CASSITVSYEQYF
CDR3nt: TGTGCCAGTAGTATAACGGTGTCCTACGAGCAGTACTTC

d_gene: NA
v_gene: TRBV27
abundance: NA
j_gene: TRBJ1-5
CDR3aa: CASSLLAGNQPQHF
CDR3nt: TGTGCCAGCAGTTTATTGGCGGGAAATCAGCCCCAGCATTTT

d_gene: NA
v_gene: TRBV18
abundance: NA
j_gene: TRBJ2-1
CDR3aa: CASFRERLYNEQFF
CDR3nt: TGTGCCAGCTTCCGGGAAAGGCTATACAATGAGCAGTTCTTC

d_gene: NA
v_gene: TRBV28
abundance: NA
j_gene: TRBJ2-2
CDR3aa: CASTLNTGELFF
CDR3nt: TGTGCCAGCACCCTGAACACCGGGGAGCTGTTTTTT

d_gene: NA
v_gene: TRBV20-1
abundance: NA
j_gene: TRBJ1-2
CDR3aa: CSARPELGYTF
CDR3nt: TGCAGTGCTAGACCAGAACTCGGCTACACCTTC

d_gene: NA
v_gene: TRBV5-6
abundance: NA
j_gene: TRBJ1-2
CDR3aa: CASSLEGTGYGYTF
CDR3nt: TGTGCCAGCAGCTTGGAGGGCACGGGTTATGGCTACACCTTC

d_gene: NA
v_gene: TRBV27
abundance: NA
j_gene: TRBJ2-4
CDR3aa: CASSSNRASGIQYF
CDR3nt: TGTGCCAGCAGTTCGAACAGGGCATCAGGCATTCAGTACTTC

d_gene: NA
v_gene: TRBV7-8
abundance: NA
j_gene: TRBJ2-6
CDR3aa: CASSLRDLSGANVLTF
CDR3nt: TGTGCCAGCAGCTTAAGGGACCTCTCTGGGGCCAACGTCCTGACTTTC

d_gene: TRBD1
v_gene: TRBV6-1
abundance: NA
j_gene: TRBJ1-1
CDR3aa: CASTIRQGNTEAFF
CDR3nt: TGTGCCAGCACCATTAGACAGGGGAACACTGAAGCTTTCTTT

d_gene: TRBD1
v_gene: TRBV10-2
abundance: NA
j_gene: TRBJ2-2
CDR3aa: CATEQGGTGELFF
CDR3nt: TGCGCCACGGAACAGGGGGGCACCGGGGAGCTGTTTTTT

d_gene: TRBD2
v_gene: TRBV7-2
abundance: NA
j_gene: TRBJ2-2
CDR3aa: CASSFSGSLTGELFF
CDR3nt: TGTGCCAGCAGCTTTAGCGGGAGTCTGACCGGGGAGCTGTTTTTT

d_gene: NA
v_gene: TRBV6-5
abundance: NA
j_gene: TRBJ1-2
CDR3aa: CASSYQGYSNYGYTF
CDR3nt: TGTGCCAGCAGTTACCAGGGGTATTCTAACTATGGCTACACCTTC

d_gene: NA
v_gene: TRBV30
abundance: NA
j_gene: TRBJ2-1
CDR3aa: CAWSVPAGPYNEQFF
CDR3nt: TGTGCCTGGAGTGTGCCGGCCGGTCCCTACAATGAGCAGTTCTTC